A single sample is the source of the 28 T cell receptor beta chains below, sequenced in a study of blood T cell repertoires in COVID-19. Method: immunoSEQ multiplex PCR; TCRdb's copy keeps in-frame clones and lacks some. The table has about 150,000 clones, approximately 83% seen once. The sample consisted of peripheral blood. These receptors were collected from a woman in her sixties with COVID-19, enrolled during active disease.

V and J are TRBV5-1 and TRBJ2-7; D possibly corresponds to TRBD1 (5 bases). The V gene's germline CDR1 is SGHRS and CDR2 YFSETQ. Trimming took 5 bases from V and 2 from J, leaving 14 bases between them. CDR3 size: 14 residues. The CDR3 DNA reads TGCGCCAGCAGATCATCAGGGATAACCTACGAGCAGTACTTC. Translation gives CASRSSGITYEQYF.

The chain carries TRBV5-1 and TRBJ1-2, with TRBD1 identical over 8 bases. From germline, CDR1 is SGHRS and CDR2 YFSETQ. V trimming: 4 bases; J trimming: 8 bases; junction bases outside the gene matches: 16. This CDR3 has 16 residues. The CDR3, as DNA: TGCGCCAGCAGCCCGTCGCCGACAGGGGCCACAACGGGCTACACCTTC. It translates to CASSPSPTGATTGYTF.

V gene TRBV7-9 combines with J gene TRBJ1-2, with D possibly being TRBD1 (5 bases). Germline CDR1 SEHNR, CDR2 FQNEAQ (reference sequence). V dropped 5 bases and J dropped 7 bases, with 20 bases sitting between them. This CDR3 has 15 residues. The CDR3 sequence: CASSPTVGGVSGYTF. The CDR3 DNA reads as TGTGCCAGCAGCCCTACTGTCGGGGGGGTTAGTGGCTACACCTTC.

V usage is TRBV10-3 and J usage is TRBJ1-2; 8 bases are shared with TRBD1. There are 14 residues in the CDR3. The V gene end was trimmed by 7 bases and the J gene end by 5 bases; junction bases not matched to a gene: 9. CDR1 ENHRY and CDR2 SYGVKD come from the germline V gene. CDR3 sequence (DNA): TGTGCCATCATGGGGACAGGACAAAGGTATGGCTACACCTTC. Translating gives CAIMGTGQRYGYTF.

The CDR3, as DNA: TGCAGCGTTGAAGTTCAGACAGCTAATGAGCAGTTCTTC. Its protein product is CSVEVQTANEQFF. This sequence joins TRBV29-1 and TRBJ2-1, with a possible D match to TRBD1 (5 bases). V was cut by 1 base and J by 7 bases, with 11 bases left in between. The CDR3 has 13 amino acids. Germline loops: CDR1 SQVTM, CDR2 ANQGSEA.

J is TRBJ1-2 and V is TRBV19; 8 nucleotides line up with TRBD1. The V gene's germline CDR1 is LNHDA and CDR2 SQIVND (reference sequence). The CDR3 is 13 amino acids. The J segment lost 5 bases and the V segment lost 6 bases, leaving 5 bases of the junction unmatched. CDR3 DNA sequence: TGTGCCAGTAGGGGGCAGGGGGCTTATGGCTACACCTTC. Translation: CASRGQGAYGYTF.

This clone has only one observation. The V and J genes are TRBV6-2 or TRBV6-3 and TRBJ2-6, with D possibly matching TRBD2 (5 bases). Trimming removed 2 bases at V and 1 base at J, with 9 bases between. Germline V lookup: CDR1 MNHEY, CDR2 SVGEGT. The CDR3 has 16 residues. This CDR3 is CASSYGRLSGANVLTF. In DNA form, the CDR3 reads TGTGCCAGCAGTTACGGGAGATTATCTGGGGCCAACGTCCTGACTTTC.

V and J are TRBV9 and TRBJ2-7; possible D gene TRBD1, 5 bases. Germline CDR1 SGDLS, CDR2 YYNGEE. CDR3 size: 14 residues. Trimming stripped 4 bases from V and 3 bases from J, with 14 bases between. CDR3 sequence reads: CASSPPGNGYEQYF. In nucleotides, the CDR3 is TGTGCCAGCAGCCCCCCAGGGAATGGCTACGAGCAGTACTTC.

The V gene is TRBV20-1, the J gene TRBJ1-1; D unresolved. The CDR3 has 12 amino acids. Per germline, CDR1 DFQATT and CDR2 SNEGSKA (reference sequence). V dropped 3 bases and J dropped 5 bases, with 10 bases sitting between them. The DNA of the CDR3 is TGCAGTGCTAGTATGTGGAGTACTGAAGCTTTCTTT. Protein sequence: CSASMWSTEAFF.

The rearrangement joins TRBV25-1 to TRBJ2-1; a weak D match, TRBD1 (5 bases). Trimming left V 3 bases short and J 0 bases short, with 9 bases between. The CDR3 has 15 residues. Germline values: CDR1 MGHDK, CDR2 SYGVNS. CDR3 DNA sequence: TGTGCCAGCAGTGATTCCCAGGGCTCCTACAATGAGCAGTTCTTC. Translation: CASSDSQGSYNEQFF.

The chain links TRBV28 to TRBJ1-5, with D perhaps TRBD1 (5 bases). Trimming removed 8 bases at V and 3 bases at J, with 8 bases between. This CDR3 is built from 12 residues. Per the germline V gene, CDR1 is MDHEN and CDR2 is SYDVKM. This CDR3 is CASGGNNQPQHF. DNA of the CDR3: TGTGCCAGCGGGGGGAACAATCAGCCCCAGCATTTT.

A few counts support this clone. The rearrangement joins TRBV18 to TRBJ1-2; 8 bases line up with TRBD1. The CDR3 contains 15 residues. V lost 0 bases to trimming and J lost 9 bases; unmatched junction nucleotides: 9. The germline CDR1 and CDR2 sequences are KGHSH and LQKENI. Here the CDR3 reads CASSPPGQATARYTF. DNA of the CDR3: TGTGCCAGCTCACCACCGGGACAGGCCACGGCTCGCTACACCTTC.

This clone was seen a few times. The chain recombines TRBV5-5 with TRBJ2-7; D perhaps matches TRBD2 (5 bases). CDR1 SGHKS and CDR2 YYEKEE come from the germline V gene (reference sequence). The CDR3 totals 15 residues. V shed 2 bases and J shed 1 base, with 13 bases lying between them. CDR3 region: CASSLSGYLSYEQYF. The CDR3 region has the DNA TGTGCCAGCAGCTTAAGCGGCTACCTGTCCTACGAGCAGTACTTC.

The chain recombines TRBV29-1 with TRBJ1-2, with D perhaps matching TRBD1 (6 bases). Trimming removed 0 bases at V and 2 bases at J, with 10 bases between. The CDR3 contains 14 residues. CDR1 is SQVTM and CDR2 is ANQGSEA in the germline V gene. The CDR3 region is CSVEDQGTNYGYTF. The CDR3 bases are TGCAGCGTTGAAGATCAGGGGACGAACTATGGCTACACCTTC.

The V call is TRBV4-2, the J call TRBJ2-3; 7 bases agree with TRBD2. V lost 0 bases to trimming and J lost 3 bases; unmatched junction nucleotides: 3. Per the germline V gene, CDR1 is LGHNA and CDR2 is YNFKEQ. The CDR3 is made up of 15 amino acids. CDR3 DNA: TGTGCCAGCAGCCAAGATGGAGCGGGAACAGATACGCAGTATTTT. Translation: CASSQDGAGTDTQYF.

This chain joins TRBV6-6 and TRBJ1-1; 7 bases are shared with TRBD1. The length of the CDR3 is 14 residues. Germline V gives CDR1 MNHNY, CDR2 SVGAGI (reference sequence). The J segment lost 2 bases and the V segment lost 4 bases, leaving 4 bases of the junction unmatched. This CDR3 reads CASSFRDSNTEAFF. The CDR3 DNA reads TGTGCCAGCAGTTTCCGGGACAGTAACACTGAAGCTTTCTTT.

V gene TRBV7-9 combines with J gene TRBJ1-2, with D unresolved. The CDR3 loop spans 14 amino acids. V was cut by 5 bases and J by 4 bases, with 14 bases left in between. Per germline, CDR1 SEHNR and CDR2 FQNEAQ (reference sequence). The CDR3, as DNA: TGTGCCAGCAGCCCCGCGAGAGAGAGCTATGGCTACACCTTC. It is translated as CASSPARESYGYTF.

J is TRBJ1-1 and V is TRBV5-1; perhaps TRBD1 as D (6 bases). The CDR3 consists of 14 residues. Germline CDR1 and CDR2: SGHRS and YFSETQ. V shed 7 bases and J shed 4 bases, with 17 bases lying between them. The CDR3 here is CASCISGGGTEAFF. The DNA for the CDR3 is TGCGCCAGCTGCATTAGCGGGGGCGGCACTGAAGCTTTCTTT. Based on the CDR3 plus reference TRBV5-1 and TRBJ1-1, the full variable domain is KAGVTQTPRYLIKTRGQQVTLSCSPISGHRSVSWYQQTPGQGLQFLFEYFSETQRNKGNFPGRFSGRQFSNSRSEMNVSTLELGDSALYLCASCISGGGTEAFFGQGTRLTVV.

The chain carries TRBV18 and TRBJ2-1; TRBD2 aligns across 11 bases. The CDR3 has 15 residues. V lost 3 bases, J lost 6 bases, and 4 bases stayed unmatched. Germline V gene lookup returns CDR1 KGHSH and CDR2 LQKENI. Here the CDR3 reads CASSPGLADLNEQFF. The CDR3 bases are TGTGCCAGCTCACCGGGACTAGCGGACCTCAATGAGCAGTTCTTC. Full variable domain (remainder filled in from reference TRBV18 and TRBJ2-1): NAGVMQNPRHLVRRRGQEARLRCSPMKGHSHVYWYRQLPEEGLKFMVYLQKENIIDESGMPKERFSAEFPKEGPSILRIQQVVRGDSAAYFCASSPGLADLNEQFFGPGTRLTVL.

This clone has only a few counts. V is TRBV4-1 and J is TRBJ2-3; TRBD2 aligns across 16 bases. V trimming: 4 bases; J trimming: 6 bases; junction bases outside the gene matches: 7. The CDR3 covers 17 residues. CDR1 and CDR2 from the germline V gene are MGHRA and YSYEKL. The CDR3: CASSPGGTSGRDDTQYF. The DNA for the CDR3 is TGCGCCAGCAGCCCTGGGGGGACTAGCGGGAGGGATGATACGCAGTATTTT.

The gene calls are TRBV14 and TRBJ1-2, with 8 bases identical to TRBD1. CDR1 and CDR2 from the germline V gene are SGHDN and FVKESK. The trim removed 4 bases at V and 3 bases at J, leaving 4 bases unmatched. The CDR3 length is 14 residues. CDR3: CASSLDRGHYGYTF. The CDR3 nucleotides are TGTGCCAGCAGCCTAGACAGGGGTCACTATGGCTACACCTTC.

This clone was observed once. The CDR3, as DNA: TGTGCCAGTAGTATGAAACCGGGACAGGGGGCTTACGAGCAGTACTTC. Amino acid sequence: CASSMKPGQGAYEQYF. The chain employs TRBV19 and TRBJ2-7, with TRBD1 matching 12 bases. Germline V gives CDR1 LNHDA, CDR2 SQIVND (reference sequence). The CDR3 runs 16 residues. V was pared by 3 bases and J by 4 bases, with 7 bases of the junction left unmatched.

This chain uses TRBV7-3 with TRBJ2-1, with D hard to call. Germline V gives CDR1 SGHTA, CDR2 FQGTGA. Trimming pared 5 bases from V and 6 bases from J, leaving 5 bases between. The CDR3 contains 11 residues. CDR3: CASSVGNEQFF. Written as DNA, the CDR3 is TGTGCCAGCAGCGTCGGCAATGAGCAGTTCTTC.

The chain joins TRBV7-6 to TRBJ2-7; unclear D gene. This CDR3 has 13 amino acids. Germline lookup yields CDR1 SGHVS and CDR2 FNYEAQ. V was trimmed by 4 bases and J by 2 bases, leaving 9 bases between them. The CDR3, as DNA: TGTGCCAGCAGCTCAAATACAGCCTACGAGCAGTACTTC. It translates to CASSSNTAYEQYF.

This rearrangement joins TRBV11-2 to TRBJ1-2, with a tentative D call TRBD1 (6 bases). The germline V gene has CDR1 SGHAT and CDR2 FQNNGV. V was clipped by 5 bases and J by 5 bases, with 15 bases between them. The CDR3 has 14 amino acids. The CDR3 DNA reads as TGTGCCAGCAGCGCCGGAGCAGGGGAGTATGGCTACACCTTC. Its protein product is CASSAGAGEYGYTF.

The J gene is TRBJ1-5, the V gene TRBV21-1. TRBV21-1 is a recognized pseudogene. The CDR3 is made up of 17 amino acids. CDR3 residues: CASSKPREGVSNQPQHF. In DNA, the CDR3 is TGTGCCAGCAGCAAACCCCGGGAAGGAGTTAGCAATCAGCCCCAGCATTTT.

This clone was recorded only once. In DNA form, the CDR3 reads TGTGCCAGCAGCTTATCGGGCGGGGTACGCACAGATACGCAGTATTTT. It specifies CASSLSGGVRTDTQYF. The rearrangement links TRBV7-6 to TRBJ2-3; D might be TRBD2 (6 bases). Germline V CDR1 and CDR2: SGHVS, FNYEAQ. CDR3 length equals 16 residues. V dropped 2 bases and J dropped 1 base, with 13 bases sitting between them.

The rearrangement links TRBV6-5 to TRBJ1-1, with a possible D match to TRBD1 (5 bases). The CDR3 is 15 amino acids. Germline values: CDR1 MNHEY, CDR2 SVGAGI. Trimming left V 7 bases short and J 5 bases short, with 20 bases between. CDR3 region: CASTDGTSRGTEAFF. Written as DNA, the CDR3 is TGTGCCAGCACCGATGGGACTTCTCGCGGGACTGAAGCTTTCTTT.